This T cell receptor beta chain was retrieved from a study of CD8 T cells in ankylosing spondylitis. This clonotype appeared many times. Each CDR3 protein is one row after TCRdb ran MiXCR on the 5' RACE reads. The sample records 160,000 or so distinct CDR3 sequences, 9.8% being singletons. Trimming took 3 bases from V and 2 from J, leaving 11 bases between them. Germline V gene lookup returns CDR1 MNHEY and CDR2 SVGAGI. This CDR3 comprises 14 residues. The receptor comes from a female donor with ankylosing spondylitis or in good health (not recorded which). Sequencing input: blood, either unsorted or a sorted T cell fraction (not recorded which). The chain uses TRBV6-5 and TRBJ2-7, with D possibly called TRBD1 or TRBD2 (6 bases each). CDR3 loop: CASSYWGAPYEQYF. The CDR3 DNA sequence: TGTGCCAGCAGTTATTGGGGGGCCCCCTACGAGCAGTACTTC.